This paragraph covers one T cell receptor beta chain sequence. The entry originates in a study of shared clonotypes between healthy human individuals. TCRdb's table, derived via immunoSEQ multiplex PCR, lists solely in-frame clones and lacks some. This table has roughly 1,600,000 clones, about 98.5% appearing once. The length of the CDR3 is 13 residues. Germline CDR1 is MDHEN and CDR2 is SYDVKM. V lost 5 bases, J lost 3 bases, and 11 bases lay in between. Input material: naive CD4+ T cells sorted from blood. Described subset: CD45RA+ positively selected. This chain joins TRBV28 and TRBJ2-7, with D uncertain. The sequence came from a man aged 30 to 45 in good health. The CDR3 loop reads CASSLPPSYEQYF. The DNA of the CDR3 is TGTGCCAGCAGTCTCCCCCCCAGCTACGAGCAGTACTTC.